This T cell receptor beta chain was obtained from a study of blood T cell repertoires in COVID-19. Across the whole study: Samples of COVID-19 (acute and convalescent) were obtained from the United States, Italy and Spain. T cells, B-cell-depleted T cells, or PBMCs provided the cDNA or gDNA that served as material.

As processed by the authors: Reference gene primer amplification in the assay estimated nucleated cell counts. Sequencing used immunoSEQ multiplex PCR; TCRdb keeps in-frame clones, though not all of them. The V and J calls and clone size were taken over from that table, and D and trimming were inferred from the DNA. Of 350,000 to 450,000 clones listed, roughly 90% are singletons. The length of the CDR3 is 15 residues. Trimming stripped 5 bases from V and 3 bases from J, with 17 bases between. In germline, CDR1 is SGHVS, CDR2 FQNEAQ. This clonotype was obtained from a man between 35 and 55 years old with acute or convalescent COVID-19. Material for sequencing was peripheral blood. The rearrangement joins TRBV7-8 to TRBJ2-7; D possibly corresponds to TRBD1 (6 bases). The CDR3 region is CASSPGVPRGYEQYF. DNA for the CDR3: TGTGCCAGCAGCCCCGGGGTCCCCAGGGGCTACGAGCAGTACTTC.